What follows is one T cell receptor (beta chain) and its context. This clonotype was observed a single time. There is no known antigen for this receptor. Base qualities were left out, and no much larger clone turns up one base away. One read yields weak evidence. The CDR3 covers 15 residues, taking in both the cysteine and the phenylalanine. Only the CDR3 DNA stays, 45 bases, in frame from base 1. V is cut by 1 base and J by 8 bases, and the space between the germline ends is 12 bases. The CDR1 and CDR2 encoded by the germline V gene are LGHNA and YSLEER. The data were obtained in a study of T cells after yellow fever vaccination (dated by TCRdb to the late 2010s). With respect to the entire study: The SMART-Seq v4 Ultra Low Input RNA kit was used to prepare libraries from fractions with low cell numbers. To follow T-cell clones before and after both primary and booster YFV17D yellow fever vaccination, bulk TCR alpha and beta repertoires underwent longitudinal sequencing. The cohort comprised two healthy male donors, one aged 18 to 29 and one aged 30 to 39 years. Blood was collected at multiple timepoints before and after primary and secondary immunization, and bulk PBMC replicates and cell subsets were isolated.

TCR cDNA was synthesized by 5'RACE template switching, through which a universal primer site and unique molecular identifiers were introduced. Priming of cDNA synthesis was performed from both the TCR alpha and TCR beta constant segments. Library amplification involved two PCR steps, and the second step added sample barcodes and sequencing adapters. Libraries were sequenced on Illumina HiSeq 2500 (2x100 bp) or NovaSeq (2x150 bp). In the paper's pipeline: MIGEC was used to demultiplex reads and collapse the reads into UMI consensus sequences, and MiXCR was used for V(D)J alignment. Vaccine-responding clonotypes were identified with edgeR using replicate PBMC samples, with FDR below 0.01 and a log2 fold change above 5 up to day 15 being required. Bulk clonotypes were assigned CD4 or CD8 identity according to which sequenced CD4 or CD8 repertoire held them at higher abundance. In-frame beta chains were kept once TCRdb had trimmed the public reads at Q25 with fastp and called clones with MiXCR. Rows are combined by CDR3 protein, so each entry shows the most common genes and DNA. The V and J calls come from TCRdb's annotation, not from the publication. This sample holds about 160,000 distinct CDR3 sequences; about 7% were observed only once. The leading ten clones occupy around 2.3% of the sample.

Interpreted using the paper, the treatment or condition label stands for: live attenuated yellow fever vaccine strain. A standard Ficoll-Paque protocol was used to isolate PBMCs from peripheral blood. Dynabeads CD4 and CD8 positive selection kits were used to isolate CD4 and CD8 T-cell fractions. TriZol was used to extract RNA from bulk PBMCs, from CD4 and CD8 fractions, and from dextramer-positive and dextramer-negative fractions. Broader findings and caveats from the paper: The secondary T-cell response was found to be weaker but faster than the primary response, with a peak reached on day 5 rather than on day 15. Computational filtering was needed because FACS-sorted repertoires could contain abundant contaminating clonotypes from the bulk population. Because only a couple of donors were included in the study, the extent to which the findings can be generalized is limited. A small fraction of clonotypes appeared in both the CD4 and CD8 compartments, likely as a result of convergent recombination. After the booster, most clones that had expanded after primary vaccination were detected again (approximately 96% of CD4 and roughly 86% of CD8), suggesting broad maintenance of memory.

The sequencing used CD4+ T cells sorted from PBMCs, collected about 5 days after the first yellow fever vaccination. This TCR was sampled from a man between 18 and 29 years old who received the YFV17D yellow fever vaccine. The chain is assembled from TRBV4-3 and TRBJ1-6, and the D gene may be TRBD1, 5 bases matching. The CDR3 corresponds to CASSQGNRWDSPLHF. The bases read TGCGCCAGCAGCCAAGGCAACAGGTGGGATTCACCCCTCCACTTT.